This T cell receptor (beta chain) was documented in a study of blood T cell repertoires in COVID-19. The overall study: Sources were T cells, B-cell-depleted T cells, or PBMCs; the material itself was cDNA or gDNA.

Repertoires were generated with immunoSEQ multiplex PCR, while TCRdb's copy carries only in-frame clones and drops some. The sample contains about 55,000 clones, roughly 87% of which appear only once. The length of the CDR3 is 17 residues. Germline assignment: CDR1 SGDLS and CDR2 YYNGEE. The ends were cut back, 0 bases at V and 8 bases at J, with 21 bases in the middle. The V and J genes are TRBV9 and TRBJ2-1, with D perhaps TRBD2 (6 bases). This clonotype was sampled from a human donor with active COVID-19. The donor label of this sample is uncertain. The sample consisted of peripheral blood. The CDR3 sequence is CASSVVGLRSGSYEQFF. The CDR3 bases are TGTGCCAGCAGCGTAGTAGGACTAAGGAGTGGTTCCTATGAGCAGTTCTTC.